This T cell receptor beta chain was sequenced for a study of blood T cell repertoires in COVID-19. Sequencing was performed with immunoSEQ multiplex PCR; in TCRdb, only in-frame clones are kept and a portion is missing. There are some 15,000 clones in the sample; 87% occur only once, and 5.4% lies in the top ten. CDR3 length: 12 amino acids. Trimming took 1 base from V and 6 from J, leaving 6 bases between them. The germline CDR1 and CDR2 sequences are LGHDT and YNNKEL (reference sequence). The sequenced sample consisted of peripheral blood. V usage is TRBV3-1 (or the pseudogene TRBV3-2) and J usage is TRBJ1-1; tentatively, D is TRBD1 (6 bases). The receptor comes from a human donor in a cohort sampled during active COVID-19. The CDR3 sequence is CASSQGTAEAFF. The CDR3, as DNA: TGTGCCAGCAGCCAAGGGACAGCTGAAGCTTTCTTT.